The sequence of this TCR beta chain was determined in a study of Ad26.COV2.S vaccination and SARS-CoV-2 variants. Treatment in this sample: about 20 received Ad26.COV2.S at low or high dose, single or two shots; 5 received placebo; per-sample allocation not given. It was on day 63 after the first vaccine or placebo injection that samples were taken. The CDR3 has 16 residues. CDR1 and CDR2 from the germline V gene are SEHNR and FQNEAQ (reference sequence). Trimming cost V 5 bases and J 0 bases; bases outside gene matches: 4. Using immunoSEQ multiplex PCR, the repertoire was profiled, and TCRdb retains in-frame clones only, with some absent. The repertoire holds about 460,000 clones, with 80% to 90% as singletons. General observations from the study: Post-vaccination spike-specific CD8+ and CD4+ T cell responses reportedly had substantial breadth.

A note on this clone: No antigen is known for it.

The sequence was collected from a person aged 18 to 59 who received the Ad26.COV2.S COVID-19 vaccine or a placebo. This sample comprised peripheral blood, obtained in a trial of Ad26.COV2.S vaccine versus placebo. This chain joins TRBV7-9 and TRBJ1-6, with TRBD1 identical over 7 bases. CDR3 sequence (DNA): TGTGCCAGCAGCCCGCGGACAGGCTCCTATAATTCACCCCTCCACTTT. It yields the protein CASSPRTGSYNSPLHF.